A single T cell receptor (beta chain) is shown here with its context. Germline CDR1 LNHDA, CDR2 SQIVND (reference sequence). CDR3 length equals 15 residues. V gave up 9 bases and J gave up 2 bases, with 17 bases separating them. This record belongs to a study of blood T cell repertoires in COVID-19. Study summary: Samples came from the United States, Italy and Spain, spanning acute and convalescent COVID-19.

How the authors handled the data: From reference gene primer amplification, estimates of nucleated cell counts were derived. Assay: immunoSEQ multiplex PCR; the TCRdb copy retains only in-frame clones and omits some. The D gene and trimming were derived from the DNA, and the V and J assignments and clone size from that table. Among 150,000 to 200,000 clones listed, approximately 88% were seen once. Cohorts were determined from participant-reported clinical history. The chain couples TRBV19 to TRBJ1-3, with D maybe TRBD1 (6 bases). Sequenced sample: PBMCs or T cells enriched from blood (not recorded which). The TCR originated in a woman aged 18-30 years who had recovered from COVID-19. CDR3 amino acids: CASTAPGGPGNTIYF. The CDR3 DNA follows: TGTGCCAGCACTGCCCCGGGGGGGCCTGGAAACACCATATATTTT.